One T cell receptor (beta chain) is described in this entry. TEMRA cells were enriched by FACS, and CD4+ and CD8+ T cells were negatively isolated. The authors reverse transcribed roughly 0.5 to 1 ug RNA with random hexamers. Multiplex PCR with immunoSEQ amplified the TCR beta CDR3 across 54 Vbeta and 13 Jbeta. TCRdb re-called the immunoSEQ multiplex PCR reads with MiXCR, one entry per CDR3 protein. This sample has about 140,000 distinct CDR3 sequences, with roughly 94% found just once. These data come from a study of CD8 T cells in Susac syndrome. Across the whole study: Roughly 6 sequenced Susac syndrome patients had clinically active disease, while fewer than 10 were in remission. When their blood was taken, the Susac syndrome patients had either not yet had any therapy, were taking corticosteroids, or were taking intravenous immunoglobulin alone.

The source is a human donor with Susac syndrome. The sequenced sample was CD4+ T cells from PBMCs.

The CDR3 is CASSGGRGATDTQYF. CDR3 sequence (DNA): TGTGCCAGCAGTGGGGGCAGGGGTGCCACAGATACGCAGTATTTT. The chain recombines TRBV2 with TRBJ2-3; weak D call: TRBD1 (6 bases). V lost 4 bases and J 2 bases, leaving 13 bases between the germline ends. Germline CDR1 SNHLY, CDR2 FYNNEI. CDR3 size: 15 residues.